A selection of T cell receptor beta chains follows, all from one sample in a study of cytomegalovirus exposure and HLA in healthy donors. Using immunoSEQ multiplex PCR, the repertoire was profiled, and TCRdb retains in-frame clones only, with some absent. The data show around 130,000 clones, roughly 80% seen once. Sequenced input: PBMCs. The receptors stem from a middle-aged woman in good health and CMV-seropositive. Each CDR3 is given with its conserved first and last residue. D genes are given only for firm matches. Rows give clone size only sometimes, using once, few, many, or a class for an expanded clone.

D | J | V | size | CDR3 | DNA
. | TRBJ2-1 | TRBV4-1 | . | CASSQEGTSYNEQFF | TGCGCCAGCAGCCAAGAAGGGACTTCCTACAATGAGCAGTTCTTC
. | TRBJ2-5 | TRBV19 | . | CASSIVGQSQETQYF | TGTGCCAGTAGTATAGTCGGACAGTCCCAAGAGACCCAGTACTTC
TRBD1 | TRBJ1-1 | TRBV6-5 | . | CASRLRQGGAEAFF | TGTGCCAGCCGACTGAGACAGGGCGGGGCTGAAGCTTTCTTT
. | TRBJ1-1 | TRBV15 | once | CATSRGGGEGTEAFF | TGTGCCACCAGCAGAGGGGGAGGGGAAGGCACTGAAGCTTTCTTT
TRBD2 | TRBJ2-1 | TRBV5-1 | once | CASSFSGSWYEQFF | TGCGCCAGCAGCTTTAGCGGGAGCTGGTATGAGCAGTTCTTC
TRBD2 | TRBJ2-3 | TRBV9 | . | CASSDGGSGGSDTQYF | TGTGCCAGCAGCGATGGCGGGAGCGGGGGCTCAGATACGCAGTATTTT
. | TRBJ2-5 | TRBV6-5 | . | CASSLLDSNQETQYF | TGTGCCAGCAGCCTCCTCGACAGCAACCAAGAGACCCAGTACTTC
TRBD2 | TRBJ2-5 | TRBV14 | . | CASSQAAGDKTQYF | TGTGCCAGCAGCCAAGCCGCGGGAGATAAGACCCAGTACTTC
. | TRBJ1-6 | TRBV30 | few | CAWSGTRYNSPLHF | TGTGCCTGGAGCGGGACAAGGTATAATTCACCCCTCCACTTT
. | TRBJ2-7 | TRBV7-9 | few | CASSLAGGGERQYF | TGTGCCAGCAGCTTAGCAGGAGGAGGGGAGAGGCAGTACTTC
. | TRBJ1-2 | TRBV20-1 | . | CSARGYTF | TGCAGTGCCAGGGGCTACACCTTC
TRBD2 | TRBJ2-1 | TRBV10-2 | . | CASSDPGLARSYNEQFF | TGCGCCAGCAGTGATCCGGGACTAGCGCGGTCCTACAATGAGCAGTTCTTC
TRBD1 | TRBJ1-2 | TRBV27 | . | CASSYTGDYGYTF | TGTGCCAGCAGCTATACAGGGGATTATGGCTACACCTTC
. | TRBJ1-3 | TRBV11-2 | . | CASSLGPGVGNTIYF | TGTGCCAGCAGCTTAGGTCCGGGGGTGGGAAACACCATATATTTT
. | TRBJ2-7 | TRBV18 | . | CASSPLPQQGNYEQYF | TGTGCCAGCTCACCACTACCCCAACAGGGAAACTACGAGCAGTACTTC
. | TRBJ1-1 | TRBV19 | . | CASSTHGDTEAFF | TGTGCCAGTAGTACCCACGGAGACACTGAAGCTTTCTTT
. | TRBJ2-2 | TRBV30 | . | CAWRYSSNTGELFF | TGTGCCTGGCGTTATAGTTCGAACACCGGGGAGCTGTTTTTT
. | TRBJ1-1 | TRBV2 | . | CASSEQANTEAFF | TGTGCCAGCAGTGAACAGGCAAACACTGAAGCTTTCTTT
TRBD1 | TRBJ1-5 | TRBV2 | once | CASSGQGWAQHF | TGTGCCAGCAGCGGACAGGGTTGGGCCCAGCATTTT
. | TRBJ1-2 | TRBV6-5 | once | CASSYGLDYNYGYTF | TGTGCCAGCAGTTACGGTCTGGACTATAACTATGGCTACACCTTC
. | TRBJ2-7 | TRBV27 | few | CASSSRTRRYEQYF | TGTGCCAGCAGTTCCAGAACACGGAGATACGAGCAGTACTTC
TRBD1 | TRBJ2-1 | TRBV7-3 | . | CASSLGQGRNEQFF | TGTGCCAGCAGCTTAGGACAGGGGAGGAATGAGCAGTTCTTC
TRBD1 | TRBJ1-1 | TRBV28 | few | CASSPQTGGGTEAFF | TGTGCCAGCAGTCCTCAAACAGGGGGGGGCACTGAAGCTTTCTTT
TRBD1 | TRBJ2-6 | TRBV4-3 | few | CASSPGQGDSGANVLTF | TGCGCCAGCAGCCCGGGACAGGGGGACTCTGGGGCCAACGTCCTGACTTTC
. | TRBJ2-2 | TRBV7-2 | . | CASSLVGTNTGELFF | TGTGCCAGCAGCTTAGTTGGCACGAACACCGGGGAGCTGTTTTTT
. | TRBJ2-5 | TRBV7-2 | . | CASSPAGNTFQFQETQYF | TGTGCCAGCAGCCCCGCCGGGAACACCTTTCAGTTCCAAGAGACCCAGTACTTC
. | TRBJ1-2 | TRBV28 | . | CASSSIQGNGYTF | TGTGCCAGCAGTTCAATACAGGGTAATGGCTACACCTTC
TRBD1 | TRBJ1-2 | TRBV27 | . | CASSTGVDGYTF | TGTGCCAGCAGTACAGGGGTAGATGGCTACACCTTC
. | TRBJ1-3 | TRBV4-2 | . | CASSQGPAGVVRNTIYF | TGTGCCAGCAGCCAGGGCCCTGCCGGGGTCGTGAGAAACACCATATATTTT
. | TRBJ1-5 | TRBV28 | . | CASSLLDRSDGQPQHF | TGTGCCAGCAGTTTGTTGGACAGAAGCGACGGTCAGCCCCAGCATTTT
. | TRBJ2-7 | TRBV5-1 | few | CASSVERGDYEQYF | TGCGCCAGCAGCGTCGAACGTGGGGACTACGAGCAGTACTTC
. | TRBJ2-2 | TRBV5-1 | once | CASSLSTQDTGELFF | TGCGCCAGCAGCTTAAGCACCCAAGACACCGGGGAGCTGTTTTTT
. | TRBJ1-1 | TRBV19 | . | CASSMGRQGDTEAFF | TGTGCCAGTAGTATGGGGCGTCAAGGTGACACTGAAGCTTTCTTT
. | TRBJ2-5 | TRBV10-2 | . | CASTPVTTQETQYF | TGCGCCAGCACTCCGGTCACTACTCAAGAGACCCAGTACTTC
TRBD2 | TRBJ2-1 | TRBV7-2 | . | CASSLMGGGSSYNEQFF | TGTGCCAGCAGCTTAATGGGCGGGGGGAGCTCCTACAATGAGCAGTTCTTC
. | TRBJ1-1 | TRBV28 | . | CASSLMETMNTEAFF | TGTGCCAGCAGTTTAATGGAAACTATGAACACTGAAGCTTTCTTT
. | TRBJ1-2 | TRBV9 | once | CASSVEPGYNYGYTF | TGTGCCAGCAGCGTAGAGCCAGGGTATAACTATGGCTACACCTTC
. | TRBJ2-1 | TRBV7-9 | . | CASSAPGMSYNEQFF | TGTGCCAGCAGCGCCCCGGGGATGTCCTACAATGAGCAGTTCTTC
. | TRBJ2-2 | TRBV19 | . | CASSIGGNTGELFF | TGTGCCAGTAGTATCGGGGGAAACACCGGGGAGCTGTTTTTT
. | TRBJ1-1 | TRBV10-3 | . | CAISELTGTVSEAFF | TGTGCCATCAGTGAGTTAACTGGCACAGTTTCTGAAGCTTTCTTT
. | TRBJ1-5 | TRBV19 | . | CASSQGRGQPQHF | TGTGCCAGTAGTCAAGGGAGGGGTCAGCCCCAGCATTTT